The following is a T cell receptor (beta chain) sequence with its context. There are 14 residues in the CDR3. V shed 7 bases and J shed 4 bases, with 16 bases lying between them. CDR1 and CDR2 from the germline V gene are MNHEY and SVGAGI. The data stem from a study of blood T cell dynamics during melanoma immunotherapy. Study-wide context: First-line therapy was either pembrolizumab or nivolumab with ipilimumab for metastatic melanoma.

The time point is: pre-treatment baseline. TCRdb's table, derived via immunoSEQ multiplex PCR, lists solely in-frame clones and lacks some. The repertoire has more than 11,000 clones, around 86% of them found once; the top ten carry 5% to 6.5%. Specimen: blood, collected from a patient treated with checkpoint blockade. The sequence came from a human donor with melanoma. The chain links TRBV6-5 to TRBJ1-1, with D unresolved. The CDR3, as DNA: TGTGCCAGCAACCCCATAGGTGGGAGCACTGAAGCTTTCTTT. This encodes CASNPIGGSTEAFF.